This TCR beta chain was recorded in a study of blood T cell repertoires in COVID-19. On the study more broadly: Researchers got acute and convalescent COVID-19 samples from the United States, Italy and Spain. Sources were T cells, B-cell-depleted T cells, or PBMCs; the material itself was cDNA or gDNA.

Per germline, CDR1 MDHEN and CDR2 SYDVKM. CDR3 length equals 21 residues. The ends lost 4 bases at V and 0 bases at J; junction bases unmatched: 18. Authors' data handling: Amplification of reference gene primers provided the estimated nucleated cell counts. TCRdb's table, derived via immunoSEQ multiplex PCR, lists solely in-frame clones and lacks some. V, J and clone size are taken as reported in that table, and D and trimming were inferred from the DNA itself. This table holds approximately 45,000 clones, roughly 68% found once. The rearrangement links TRBV28 to TRBJ2-1, with TRBD2 identical over 10 bases. This receptor was obtained from a man older than 75 with acute or convalescent COVID-19. The material sequenced was peripheral blood. This CDR3 reads CASSSPYSWLAGASSYNEQFF. The CDR3, as DNA: TGTGCCAGCAGTTCTCCCTATTCGTGGCTAGCGGGAGCCTCCTCCTACAATGAGCAGTTCTTC.